This section outlines one T cell receptor beta chain sequence together with its context. The antigen remains undetermined. Sequence at one end of the junction differs from germline and may be a read error. The record originates from a study of cytomegalovirus exposure and HLA in healthy donors. Study outcomes and limitations: Relative to the approximately 700-donor mean, N-insertions were reportedly fewer in an Asian-associated ancestry cluster in a later analysis. V segments that were indistinguishable, TRBV6-2 and TRBV6-3 among them, were omitted from analysis.

The primer mix had 60 Vbeta and 13 Jbeta primers. Sequencing was performed with immunoSEQ multiplex PCR; in TCRdb, only in-frame clones are kept and a portion is missing. The sample records 200,000 to 250,000 clones, over 70% being singletons. The CDR3 has 16 amino acids. The germline CDR1 and CDR2 sequences are MNHNS and SASEGT. The TCR was taken from a boy aged 2 to 9 in good health and CMV-seronegative. The sample consisted of PBMCs. V is TRBV6-1 and J is TRBJ2-2; possibly TRBD2 for D (5 bases). CDR3 sequence reads: CASSDPPGSGTGELLF. The CDR3 DNA reads TGTGCCAGCAGTGACCCGCCGGGAAGCGGCACCGGGGAGCTGCTTTTT.